This TCR beta chain is from a study of cytotoxic CD8 clonotypes in ibrutinib-treated CLL. Assay: immunoSEQ multiplex PCR; the TCRdb copy retains only in-frame clones and omits some. The sample comprises 75,000 to 90,000 clones, over 80% of which are singletons, and about 40% rests with the top ten. Germline lookup yields CDR1 SGHRS and CDR2 YFSETQ. Trimming cost V 4 bases and J 4 bases; bases outside gene matches: 9. The CDR3 covers 15 residues. The clonotype was recovered from a human donor with chronic lymphocytic leukemia. The sequences come from PBMCs, collected after 24 months of ibrutinib treatment. This chain joins TRBV5-1 and TRBJ2-7, with 9 bases fitting TRBD1. The CDR3 region is CASSTLPGQGYEQYF. The CDR3, as DNA: TGCGCCAGCAGCACCTTGCCGGGACAGGGTTACGAGCAGTACTTC.